The T cell receptor beta chain described here comes from a study of Graves' ophthalmopathy and Graves' hyperthyroidism (dated by TCRdb to the late 2010s). About the study as a whole: Stable hyperthyroidism was defined as no progression to ophthalmopathy within 18 months of follow-up. TCR beta repertoire signatures were used to distinguish Graves' ophthalmopathy from Graves' hyperthyroidism and to predict progression to ophthalmopathy. In total, approximately 130 blood samples were TCR-sequenced: 40 to 45 ophthalmopathy, 75 hyperthyroidism and some 17 hyperthyroidism-to-ophthalmopathy patients. A discovery set of 100 patients (43 ophthalmopathy, some 58 stable hyperthyroidism) was enrolled to explore V-J signatures distinguishing ophthalmopathy from hyperthyroidism. An independent validation cohort was composed of fewer than 20 hyperthyroidism patients and roughly 16 patients who later progressed from hyperthyroidism to ophthalmopathy. In roughly 6 hyperthyroidism patients, the T-cell repertoire of thyroid tissue was compared with the T-cell repertoire of blood. Following sampling, methimazole starting at 30 mg daily was administered to hyperthyroidism patients, and high-dose intravenous methylprednisolone was administered to ophthalmopathy patients. The paper's findings and limits, for the study overall: In cross-validation, the 13-signature model distinguished ophthalmopathy from stable hyperthyroidism with 85% to 90% sensitivity and around 81% specificity, and in the test set the corresponding values were roughly 80% and 75%. In validation, the model predicted ophthalmopathy progression with 55% to 71% sensitivity and roughly 72% specificity; some 13 predicted patients were CT-confirmed with GO in a median of approximately 6.5 months. Most expanded thyroid clonotypes with frequency above 0.001 were also detected in blood, suggesting blood repertoires may reflect the thyroid immune response. No statistical method was used to predetermine the sample size, and group allocation was not hidden from the investigators.

Hyperthyroidism patients were newly diagnosed, with disease duration under 2 months, and aged 18 to 65 years. Anyone with other autoimmune diseases, uncontrolled infections, pregnancy or lactation was excluded from the study. Diagnosis was based on clinical symptoms, serum thyroxine, TRAb, thyroid ultrasound and orbital computed tomography. Total RNA was extracted with Trizol reagent and quality-checked on an Agilent 2100 Bioanalyzer. This clonotype was detected ten times or more. The specificity of this receptor is unknown. No much larger clonotype is one base removed from it; base qualities were not supplied. Looking up the germline V gene yields CDR1 MNHEY and CDR2 SVGAGI. V ends up 6 bases short and J 5 bases short, with an unmatched junction base count of 12. Counted from cysteine to phenylalanine, this CDR3 has 16 amino acids. The entry retains the CDR3 DNA only, 48 bases that are in frame from base 1.

For repertoire sequencing, TCR beta CDR3 regions were amplified from RNA transcripts. HTBI primers and the Qiagen OneStep RT-PCR kit were used in a first-round RT-PCR, which was followed by a second-round multiplex PCR, size selection and purification. Libraries were sequenced paired-end with 100 bp reads on an Illumina HiSeq2000. The paper's processing steps were these. SOAPnuke was used for read processing, and reads with adapters, uncalled bases, a mean Phred below 15, or no exact constant-primer or identifier match were discarded. COPE v1.2.5 was used to merge the high-quality paired reads. Each unique nucleotide sequence was defined as a clonotype, and clonotypes were aligned to IMGT TRB V, D and J references with MiTCR v1.1. The analysis was limited to V-J combinations with a frequency above 0.0001, which together covered 99% to 99.2% of the repertoires. For each V-J combination, a TCR clonal expansion and chaos score was defined as the ratio of F50 clonal expansion to chaos observed in the TCRdist matrix. Welch's t-statistics and random forest were used to reduce features to about a dozen V-J combinations, which were fed into a naive Bayes classifier. Thyroid-blood repertoire similarity was quantified with the Morisita-Horn index. TCRdb took the public reads, trimmed them with fastp at Q25, ran MiXCR for clone calling and kept in-frame beta chains. Each entry is one CDR3 protein sequence, shown with its most common DNA and genes. The V and J calls were determined by TCRdb, not by the authors. The sample table shows over a million distinct CDR3 sequences, and about two fifths are seen once. Clones ranked in the top ten supply roughly 10% of the sample.

This TCR derives from an adult man with Graves' hyperthyroidism. The chain links TRBV6-5 with TRBJ1-1, with 10 middle bases fitting TRBD1. Sequencing input: peripheral blood or thyroid tissue (not recorded which). The nucleotide sequence is given as TGTGCCAGCAGCCCTTTGAGCCGGGACAGGGGAACTGAAGCTTTCTTT. The resulting protein is CASSPLSRDRGTEAFF.